These 19 T cell receptor beta chains were all obtained from the same sample, sequenced in a study of beta chain features in type 1 diabetes (dated by TCRdb to between 2018 and 2020). The paper as a whole reports these results and caveats: Type 1 diabetes patients showed a moderate but significant shortening of TCRB CDR3 length in all four CD4+ subsets.

Libraries were built with the immunoSEQ multiplex PCR assay. All of the isolated RNA was reverse transcribed with the High Capacity cDNA Reverse Transcription Kit, so expressed TCRB transcripts were sequenced. Not all clones reach the TCRdb copy of this immuneACCESS table, which keeps in-frame sequences only. Checked studies attribute under half of the gap to unresolved V genes and leave the rest unexplained. This sample is represented by under 300,000 clones; roughly 20% of them were singletons. The ten biggest clones cover 0.028% of the sample. No cognate antigen is known for these TCRs. The sample was naive CD4+ T cells from blood. The sample's cell subset or site label is to be understood as: true naive CD4+ T cells. The receptors stem from a woman aged 35 to 49 with type 1 diabetes.

The CDR3 loop is CASSQDIAGAPNYGYTF. CDR3 DNA: TGCGCCAGCAGCCAAGATATCGCGGGGGCACCTAACTATGGCTACACCTTC. V usage is TRBV4-1 and J usage is TRBJ1-2; TRBD1 might be the D (6 bases). The CDR3 totals 17 residues. The V gene lost 0 bases and the J gene lost 0 bases, with 14 bases spanning the gap. Germline V gives CDR1 MGHRA, CDR2 YSYEKL.

The V call is TRBV7-2, the J call TRBJ1-1; possible D gene TRBD1, 6 bases. CDR1 SGHTA and CDR2 FQGNSA come from the germline V gene. This CDR3 contains 14 residues. V gave up 4 bases and J gave up 5 bases, with 14 bases separating them. In nucleotides, the CDR3 is TGTGCCAGCAGCTCCAGGGGCCAGGTAACTGAAGCTTTCTTT. Protein product: CASSSRGQVTEAFF.

This clone appeared a few times. The chain couples TRBV4-3 to TRBJ2-5; 8 bases are a match to TRBD2. The CDR3 is 16 residues long. J lost 4 bases, V lost 0 bases, and 7 bases had no gene match. Germline V gene lookup returns CDR1 LGHNA and CDR2 YSLEER. This CDR3 is CASSQESRAGGETQYF. In DNA form, the CDR3 reads TGCGCCAGCAGCCAAGAATCCCGTGCGGGGGGAGAGACCCAGTACTTC.

The chain employs TRBV18 and TRBJ1-4; the D gene is possibly TRBD1 (5 bases). The germline CDR1 and CDR2 sequences are KGHSH and LQKENI. Trimming took off 4 bases at V and 7 bases at J, with 13 bases between the two ends. The CDR3 extends over 14 amino acids. The CDR3 here is CASSRKGDTEKLFF. As DNA, the CDR3 is TGTGCCAGCTCACGCAAAGGGGATACTGAAAAACTGTTTTTT.

This clone was counted only a few times. The rearrangement links TRBV7-2 to TRBJ1-2; D is perhaps TRBD1 (6 bases). CDR1 is SGHTA, CDR2 FQGNSA, per germline. V was trimmed by 1 base and J by 2 bases, leaving 11 bases between them. The CDR3 loop spans 15 amino acids. The CDR3: CASSLEEGGNYGYTF. The CDR3 nucleotides are TGTGCCAGCAGCTTAGAAGAAGGGGGAAACTATGGCTACACCTTC.

This clone was observed a handful of times. V gene TRBV4-3 combines with J gene TRBJ1-6; tentative D call: TRBD1 (6 bases). In germline, CDR1 is LGHNA, CDR2 YSLEER. The CDR3 covers 15 residues. The ends were cut back, 1 base at V and 8 bases at J, with 12 bases in the middle. In DNA form, the CDR3 reads TGCGCCAGCAGCCAAGGCGTACAGGGCCATTCACCCCTCCACTTT. Encoded protein: CASSQGVQGHSPLHF.

V gene TRBV5-4 combines with J gene TRBJ2-4; D uncertain. This CDR3 is 13 amino acids long. With 0 bases removed from V and 6 bases from J, the gap between germline ends came to 7 bases. Germline V gene data show CDR1 as SGHNT and CDR2 as YYREEE (reference sequence). The CDR3 sequence: CASSLGAPNIQYF. The CDR3 DNA sequence: TGTGCCAGCAGCTTGGGGGCCCCAAACATTCAGTACTTC.

This clone appeared a few times. This rearrangement joins TRBV2 to TRBJ1-1, with D perhaps TRBD1 (6 bases). V was shortened by 2 bases and J by 7 bases, with 14 bases between the two germline ends. Looked up from germline, CDR1 is SNHLY and CDR2 is FYNNEI. This CDR3 is 14 amino acids long. This CDR3 reads CASSESTGPREAFF. The CDR3, as DNA: TGTGCCAGCAGTGAATCCACAGGGCCCCGTGAAGCTTTCTTT.

This clone was counted between two and nine times. The chain uses TRBV18 and TRBJ1-2; D is perhaps TRBD1 (5 bases). This CDR3 comprises 14 residues. V was cut by 2 bases and J by 6 bases, with 13 bases left in between. The germline V gene encodes CDR1 KGHSH and CDR2 LQKENI. CDR3: CASSPMEQGDGYTF. The DNA for the CDR3 is TGTGCCAGCTCACCAATGGAGCAAGGGGATGGCTACACCTTC.

This chain connects TRBV4-2 to TRBJ1-2; D is unclear. With 3 bases removed from V and 3 bases from J, the gap between germline ends came to 5 bases. Germline values: CDR1 LGHNA, CDR2 YNFKEQ. The CDR3 contains 12 residues. DNA for the CDR3: TGTGCCAGCAGCCAGGCACACTATGGCTACACCTTC. Translated: CASSQAHYGYTF.

This clone occurred once. The CDR3 spells CASSLYLTEPNSPLHF. Written as DNA, the CDR3 is TGTGCCAGCAGCTTATACCTGACAGAACCCAATTCACCCCTCCACTTT. The V and J genes are TRBV7-2 and TRBJ1-6, with a tentative D call TRBD1 (5 bases). The germline V gene has CDR1 SGHTA and CDR2 FQGNSA. The CDR3 is 16 amino acids. Trimming removed 2 bases from V and 7 bases from J, with 15 bases in between.

The chain carries TRBV27 and TRBJ2-7, with no clear D. Germline V CDR1 and CDR2: MNHEY, SMNVEV (reference sequence). This CDR3 has 15 amino acids. Deletions cut 0 bases from V and 0 bases from J, with 9 bases between. CDR3 nucleotide sequence: TGTGCCAGCAGTTTATCTGGGCCCAACTCCTACGAGCAGTACTTC. Translated: CASSLSGPNSYEQYF.

V usage is TRBV4-1 and J usage is TRBJ2-7; 9 bases match TRBD2. CDR1 and CDR2 from the germline V gene are MGHRA and YSYEKL. This CDR3 is 17 amino acids long. Trimming cost V 5 bases and J 5 bases; bases outside gene matches: 16. The CDR3 DNA follows: TGCGCCAGCAGCGGCGGGGGTAGGGCGGGAGGGCCCCACGAGCAGTACTTC. Translation: CASSGGGRAGGPHEQYF.

The chain uses TRBV5-1 and TRBJ1-5; D possibly corresponds to TRBD1 (5 bases). CDR3 length: 13 residues. Germline V gene sequence: CDR1 SGHRS, CDR2 YFSETQ. V lost 1 base and J lost 7, with 9 bases in between. The CDR3 bases are TGCGCCAGCAGCTTGTCGGGGGAACAGCCCCAGCATTTT. This gives the protein CASSLSGEQPQHF. Variable domain in full (rest from reference TRBV5-1 and TRBJ1-5): KAGVTQTPRYLIKTRGQQVTLSCSPISGHRSVSWYQQTPGQGLQFLFEYFSETQRNKGNFPGRFSGRQFSNSRSEMNVSTLELGDSALYLCASSLSGEQPQHFGDGTRLSIL.

This clone occurred a few times. The chain has TRBV5-1 and TRBJ1-4; a possible D gene is TRBD1 (6 bases). This CDR3 has 16 amino acids. The V and J ends lost 5 bases and 5 bases respectively, with 19 bases between them. Germline lookup yields CDR1 SGHRS and CDR2 YFSETQ. Here the CDR3 DNA reads TGCGCCAGCAGTTTGAACCCGACAGGCACAAATGAAAAACTGTTTTTT. It specifies CASSLNPTGTNEKLFF.

This clone was detected only a few times. This rearrangement joins TRBV15 to TRBJ1-1; the D is unclear. CDR1 and CDR2 from the germline V gene are LNHNV and YYDKDF (reference sequence). The CDR3 is made up of 14 amino acids. V was clipped by 0 bases and J by 1 base, with 6 bases between them. CDR3: CATSRDPGNTEAFF. In nucleotides, the CDR3 is TGTGCCACCAGCAGAGATCCAGGGAACACTGAAGCTTTCTTT.

V usage is TRBV5-4 and J usage is TRBJ2-1; no reliable D call. The CDR3 length is 12 residues. Germline loops: CDR1 SGHNT, CDR2 YYREEE (reference sequence). Trimming left V 0 bases short and J 9 bases short, with 7 bases between. CDR3 protein: CASSLVASEQFF. In DNA form, the CDR3 reads TGTGCCAGCAGCTTGGTGGCCAGTGAGCAGTTCTTC.

In this sample, this clone turned up a few times. The V call is TRBV18, the J call TRBJ2-7; D might be TRBD1 (5 bases). Germline CDR1 and CDR2: KGHSH and LQKENI. The CDR3 is 13 amino acids. The V end lost 2 bases, the J end lost 5 bases, and 10 bases lay between the germline ends. The CDR3 spells CASSPVDTNEQYF. Here the CDR3 DNA reads TGTGCCAGCTCACCAGTGGACACAAACGAGCAGTACTTC.

This clone was seen a handful of times. The chain employs TRBV7-2 and TRBJ1-5; maybe TRBD1 (5 bases). Trimming pared 1 base from V and 0 bases from J, leaving 10 bases between. CDR3 length: 16 residues. CDR1 is SGHTA, CDR2 FQGNSA, per germline. CDR3 bases: TGTGCCAGCAGCTTAGAACAGGTCAATAGCAATCAGCCCCAGCATTTT. Its translation: CASSLEQVNSNQPQHF. Drawing the rest from reference TRBV7-2 and TRBJ1-5, the complete variable domain is GAGVSQSPSNKVTEKGKDVELRCDPISGHTALYWYRQSLGQGLEFLIYFQGNSAPDKSGLPSDRFSAERTGGSVSTLTIQRTQQEDSAVYLCASSLEQVNSNQPQHFGDGTRLSIL.